These 21 T cell receptor beta chains were sequenced from one sample in a study of PD-1 blockade in classical Hodgkin lymphoma. Clones were sequenced by immunoSEQ multiplex PCR, and TCRdb holds only the in-frame ones, with some missing. The sample holds 70,000 to 80,000 clones; about 92% are singletons and the top ten take approximately 8.2%. Every patient was affected by relapse after autologous stem cell transplantation, while exposure to brentuximab vedotin was not uniform. Sequences were derived from peripheral blood mononuclear cells (PBMCs), sampled at baseline. All receptors derive from a human donor with classical Hodgkin lymphoma.

The V call is TRBV9, the J call TRBJ1-6; D not resolved. In germline, CDR1 is SGDLS, CDR2 YYNGEE. Trimming cost V 0 bases and J 10 bases, with 8 bases left between them. The CDR3 covers 13 residues. This chain's CDR3 is CASSVGVESPLHF. CDR3 coding DNA: TGTGCCAGCAGCGTAGGGGTGGAATCACCCCTCCACTTT.

J is TRBJ2-1 and V is TRBV11-3; D call uncertain. The CDR3 sequence is 12 residues long. Trimming removed 5 bases at V and 7 bases at J, with 9 bases between. CDR1 SGHNT and CDR2 YENEEA come from the germline V gene. CDR3 in amino acids: CASSRLENEQFF. As DNA, the CDR3 is TGTGCCAGCAGCAGACTCGAGAATGAGCAGTTCTTC.

The chain uses TRBV4-2 and TRBJ1-2; D is unclear. The CDR3 spans 15 residues. Germline-derived CDR1 and CDR2 are LGHNA and YNFKEQ. V was clipped by 1 base and J by 7 bases, with 16 bases between them. The CDR3 spells CASSQGHGFLSGYTF. The CDR3 region has the DNA TGTGCCAGCAGCCAAGGCCACGGCTTCCTGTCTGGCTACACCTTC.

The chain recombines TRBV19 with TRBJ2-2; D possibly corresponds to TRBD1 (5 bases). Germline assignment: CDR1 LNHDA and CDR2 SQIVND (reference sequence). This CDR3 is 15 amino acids long. V lost 5 bases and J lost 1, with 11 bases in between. As DNA, the CDR3 is TGTGCCAGTAGTCCGCCGACAGAGAACACCGGGGAGCTGTTTTTT. Protein: CASSPPTENTGELFF. Full variable domain (remainder filled in from reference TRBV19 and TRBJ2-2): DGGITQSPKYLFRKEGQNVTLSCEQNLNHDAMYWYRQDPGQGLRLIYYSQIVNDFQKGDIAEGYSVSREKKESFPLTVTSAQKNPTAFYLCASSPPTENTGELFFGEGSRLTVL.

The V and J genes are TRBV9 and TRBJ2-3, with 8 bases that match TRBD2. The CDR3 length is 17 residues. The V segment lost 3 bases and the J segment 2 bases; nucleotides outside the gene matches: 11. CDR1 SGDLS and CDR2 YYNGEE come from the germline V gene. CDR3 DNA: TGTGCCAGCAGCGCACCGGGACTAGGGCCCCCCACAGATACGCAGTATTTT. Its translation is CASSAPGLGPPTDTQYF. Full variable domain (remainder filled in from reference TRBV9 and TRBJ2-3): DSGVTQTPKHLITATGQRVTLRCSPRSGDLSVYWYQQSLDQGLQFLIQYYNGEERAKGNILERFSAQQFPDLHSELNLSSLELGDSALYFCASSAPGLGPPTDTQYFGPGTRLTVL.

The chain's CDR3 is CASIGELSVEETQYF. Here the CDR3 DNA reads TGTGCCAGCATAGGAGAATTGAGCGTAGAAGAGACCCAGTACTTC. V and J are TRBV2 and TRBJ2-5; D is undetermined. The CDR3 sequence is 15 residues long. Deletions cut 7 bases from V and 3 bases from J, with 18 bases between. CDR1 is SNHLY and CDR2 is FYNNEI in the germline V gene.

The chain carries TRBV28 and TRBJ2-7; possible D gene TRBD2, 6 bases. Deletions cut 2 bases from V and 4 bases from J, with 18 bases between. CDR3 length: 16 amino acids. Germline V CDR1 and CDR2: MDHEN, SYDVKM. The CDR3, as DNA: TGTGCCAGCAGTTTAGGCCGACTAGACTTTACGTACGAGCAGTACTTC. It is translated as CASSLGRLDFTYEQYF.

V gene TRBV12-5 combines with J gene TRBJ2-3, with TRBD2 matching 8 bases. Germline lookup yields CDR1 LGHNT and CDR2 FRNRAP. This CDR3 spans 16 amino acids. With V trimmed by 5 bases and J by 2 bases, 9 bases remained unmatched. The CDR3 is CASGPSGSGDTDTQYF. CDR3 nucleotides: TGTGCTAGTGGTCCAAGCGGGAGCGGAGACACAGATACGCAGTATTTT.

This rearrangement joins TRBV5-1 to TRBJ2-5, with D maybe TRBD2 (7 bases). Trimming pared 4 bases from V and 5 bases from J, leaving 18 bases between. The CDR3 is 15 residues long. Per the germline V gene, CDR1 is SGHRS and CDR2 is YFSETQ. The CDR3 DNA reads as TGCGCCAGCAGCCTGGGGGGGGCCCAAGGGGAGACCCAGTACTTC. This sequence encodes CASSLGGAQGETQYF.

The chain links TRBV6-5 to TRBJ1-5; no firm D call. The V end was cut by 10 bases, the J end by 3 bases, with 10 bases between. Germline V gene lookup returns CDR1 MNHEY and CDR2 SVGAGI. CDR3 size: 12 residues. Here the CDR3 reads CAIGPVNQPQHF. The CDR3 region has the DNA TGTGCCATCGGGCCTGTCAATCAGCCCCAGCATTTT.

This clone was detected only a few times. The J gene is TRBJ1-5, the V gene TRBV6-5, with 7 nucleotides matching TRBD1. This CDR3 is 15 amino acids long. From germline, CDR1 is MNHEY and CDR2 SVGAGI. V lost 2 bases to trimming and J lost 4 bases; unmatched junction nucleotides: 5. CDR3 nucleotides: TGTGCCAGCAGTTACGCGGGACAGCCGAATCAGCCCCAGCATTTT. Amino acid sequence: CASSYAGQPNQPQHF.

This CDR3 reads CASSPTLAGAMQYF. DNA for the CDR3: TGTGCCAGCAGCCCGACCCTAGCGGGAGCGATGCAGTATTTT. The gene calls are TRBV7-2 and TRBJ2-3; 10 bases match TRBD2. The germline V gene has CDR1 SGHTA and CDR2 FQGNSA. This CDR3 comprises 14 residues. With 5 bases clipped from V and 11 bases from J, the junction kept 10 bases outside the gene matches.

This clone has more than one count but fewer than ten. The V and J genes are TRBV5-4 and TRBJ2-1; 15 bases align to TRBD2. J gave up 3 bases and V 0 bases, and 7 bases lay outside the gene matches. Germline-derived CDR1 and CDR2 are SGHNT and YYREEE (reference sequence). CDR3 length: 19 amino acids. CDR3 region: CASSLAGLAGGLRYNEQFF. The CDR3, as DNA: TGTGCCAGCAGCTTGGCGGGACTAGCGGGAGGATTGCGCTACAATGAGCAGTTCTTC.

The rearrangement joins TRBV7-9 to TRBJ1-6; D is unresolved. The CDR3 has 16 amino acids. CDR1 is SEHNR and CDR2 is FQNEAQ in the germline V gene (reference sequence). V lost 4 bases, J lost 2 bases, and 12 bases lay in between. CDR3 nucleotide sequence: TGTGCCAGCAGCTCTACACTTAGTACCTATAATTCACCCCTCCACTTT. Translating gives CASSSTLSTYNSPLHF.

The V gene is TRBV6-5, the J gene TRBJ2-3, with D possibly matching TRBD1 (5 bases). The CDR3 spans 13 residues. Trimming stripped 6 bases from V and 4 bases from J, with 11 bases between. Germline CDR1 MNHEY, CDR2 SVGAGI. CDR3 amino acids: CASSSQGADTQYF. The CDR3 region has the DNA TGTGCCAGCAGCTCGCAAGGGGCAGATACGCAGTATTTT.

This rearrangement joins TRBV15 to TRBJ1-2, with D perhaps TRBD1 (5 bases). V lost 1 base to trimming and J lost 4 bases, with 13 bases between them. The CDR3 runs 15 residues. Germline values: CDR1 LNHNV, CDR2 YYDKDF (reference sequence). CDR3 in amino acids: CATSRVEAGSYGYTF. The CDR3 bases are TGTGCCACCAGCAGAGTGGAGGCAGGGTCCTATGGCTACACCTTC.

The rearrangement links TRBV7-9 to TRBJ1-4; D is undetermined. With 5 bases removed from V and 4 bases from J, the gap between germline ends came to 8 bases. Looked up from germline, CDR1 is SEHNR and CDR2 is FQNEAQ (reference sequence). The CDR3 consists of 13 residues. The CDR3 loop is CASSPPNNEKLFF. Here the CDR3 DNA reads TGTGCCAGCAGCCCCCCGAATAATGAAAAACTGTTTTTT.

CDR3 nucleotides: TGTGCCAGCAGTTCTCCACCACCAGGGTCCTATGGCTACACCTTC. Its protein is CASSSPPPGSYGYTF. J is TRBJ1-2 and V is TRBV27; the D gene is possibly TRBD1 (5 bases). Trimming pared 4 bases from V and 4 bases from J, leaving 16 bases between. Looked up from germline, CDR1 is MNHEY and CDR2 is SMNVEV (reference sequence). CDR3 size: 15 residues.

This chain connects TRBV30 to TRBJ1-3; D is uncertain. Trimming took 2 bases from V and 0 from J, leaving 8 bases between them. This CDR3 spans 14 amino acids. Germline loops: CDR1 GTSNPN, CDR2 SVGIG (reference sequence). The CDR3 coding sequence is TGTGCCTGGAGTCGACATTTCTCTGGAAACACCATATATTTT. It translates to CAWSRHFSGNTIYF.

The chain has TRBV11-2 and TRBJ2-7; 11 bases line up with TRBD1. With V trimmed by 5 bases and J by 8 bases, 11 bases remained unmatched. The germline gives CDR1 SGHAT, CDR2 FQNNGV. This CDR3 has 15 residues. CDR3 DNA sequence: TGTGCCAGCAGCGCCTCCGGGACAGGGGGTAACAAGCAGTACTTC. It translates to CASSASGTGGNKQYF.

The V and J genes are TRBV27 and TRBJ1-1, with D unresolved. Germline values: CDR1 MNHEY, CDR2 SMNVEV (reference sequence). Trimming cost V 8 bases and J 6 bases, with 16 bases left between them. This CDR3 has 13 residues. The DNA of the CDR3 is TGTGCCAGCCGTCCGGAGGGTATGGCTGAAGCTTTCTTT. Translating gives CASRPEGMAEAFF.